This TCR beta chain was documented in a study of CD8 T cells in Susac syndrome. Study-level findings and limits: CD4+ repertoires of Susac syndrome patients lacked detectable clonal expansion.

When the RNA was reverse transcribed, random hexamers were used with an input of about 0.5 to 1 ug. TCRdb fed the immunoSEQ multiplex PCR reads into MiXCR, producing one record per CDR3 protein. Among under 200,000 distinct CDR3 sequences, about 91% were seen once, and the ten largest hold approximately 0.09%. This CDR3 has 12 amino acids. Trimming shortened V by 2 bases and J by 6 bases, and 8 bases separated the two germline ends. Per the germline V gene, CDR1 is KGHSH and CDR2 is LQKENI. In the case of this clonotype: As yet, its antigen is unknown.

J is TRBJ2-7 and V is TRBV18; no clear D gene. The sample was CD4+ T cells from PBMCs. This sequence originates from a human donor with Susac syndrome. The CDR3 loop reads CASSPTEGEQYF. The CDR3 DNA is TGTGCCAGCTCACCAACGGAAGGCGAGCAGTACTTC.